This record concerns one T cell receptor beta chain sequence. Its antigen is currently unknown. The same CDR3 also results from other DNA sequences found in this sample. The data originate from a study of cytotoxic CD8 clonotypes in ibrutinib-treated CLL. Study-wide points: Public clonotypes occurred uncommonly; on treatment, they contracted or remained stable.

V was trimmed by 6 bases and J by 1 base, leaving 6 bases between them. Germline lookup yields CDR1 LNHDA and CDR2 SQIVND (reference sequence). The CDR3 loop spans 12 amino acids. The method was immunoSEQ multiplex PCR; TCRdb's version includes in-frame clones alone and lacks a portion of them. The sample comprises a few hundred thousand clones, about three quarters of which are singletons, and just over 15% rests with the top ten. This clonotype was obtained from a human donor with chronic lymphocytic leukemia. The V and J genes are TRBV19 and TRBJ1-1; the D gene is possibly TRBD1 (6 bases). Source: PBMCs, taken after 24 months of ibrutinib treatment. CDR3 sequence: CASRTGNTEAFF. CDR3 DNA sequence: TGTGCCAGTAGGACAGGGAACACTGAAGCTTTCTTT. The full variable domain, rest sourced from reference TRBV19 and TRBJ1-1, is DGGITQSPKYLFRKEGQNVTLSCEQNLNHDAMYWYRQDPGQGLRLIYYSQIVNDFQKGDIAEGYSVSREKKESFPLTVTSAQKNPTAFYLCASRTGNTEAFFGQGTRLTVV.